What follows are 18 T cell receptor beta chains derived from one specimen sequenced in a study of blood T cells in healthy people across ages. Alongside a J-beta primer mix, a sample-barcoded 5' primer served in a second PCR lasting about 7 to 11 cycles. TCRdb passed the 5' RACE reads through MiXCR, listing each CDR3 protein once. Among approximately 880,000 distinct CDR3 sequences listed, about 48% were seen once. Material for sequencing was blood. The receptor set was obtained from a man aged 30 to 39 in good health.

This chain joins TRBV24-1 and TRBJ1-2; D remains ambiguous. Germline CDR1 KGHDR, CDR2 SFDVKD. This CDR3 region has 15 residues. V dropped 1 base and J dropped 4 bases, with 12 bases sitting between them. CDR3 amino acids: CATSDFDGVGYGYTF. CDR3 DNA: TGTGCCACCAGTGATTTCGACGGGGTCGGCTATGGCTACACCTTC.

V gene TRBV5-1 combines with J gene TRBJ2-4, with a weak D call TRBD2 (5 bases). The end of the DNA is better explained by TRBJ2-7, so the J call may be wrong. This CDR3 comprises 13 residues. Germline lookup yields CDR1 SGHRS and CDR2 YFSETQ. CDR3 region: CASTEDGLLEQYF. The CDR3 nucleotides read TGCGCCAGCACCGAGGACGGACTTCTCGAGCAGTACTTC.

The chain recombines TRBV5-1 with TRBJ1-1; TRBD1 is a possible D gene (5 bases). Germline V CDR1 and CDR2: SGHRS, YFSETQ. The CDR3 sequence is 14 residues long. V lost 2 bases to trimming and J lost 5 bases, with 13 bases between them. CDR3: CASSFPGGSTEAFF. CDR3 bases: TGCGCCAGCAGCTTTCCCGGGGGAAGTACTGAAGCTTTCTTT.

Points on this clonotype: A junction boundary mismatches the germline segment, possibly from a read error. This sequence joins TRBV6-5 and TRBJ2-4; no reliable D call. This CDR3 has 15 residues. The germline gives CDR1 MNHEY, CDR2 SVGAGI. The DNA of the CDR3 is TGTACCAGCAGTTCCACCGGAAGGGATAAAAACATTCAGTACTTC. Translated, it gives CTSSSTGRDKNIQYF.

The chain's CDR3 is CSARLWGGAPDTQYF. The CDR3 nucleotides are TGCAGTGCCAGGTTGTGGGGGGGGGCACCAGATACGCAGTATTTT. The chain links TRBV20-1 to TRBJ2-3; perhaps TRBD2 as D (7 bases). The CDR3 covers 15 residues. The germline CDR1 and CDR2 sequences are DFQATT and SNEGSKA (reference sequence). Trimming removed 6 bases at V and 4 bases at J, with 20 bases between.

This clonotype was counted a few times. The genes are TRBV5-1 and TRBJ1-1; 7 nucleotides align to TRBD1. The CDR3 is 15 amino acids. V lost 3 bases to trimming and J lost 0 bases; unmatched junction nucleotides: 5. The V gene's germline CDR1 is SGHRS and CDR2 YFSETQ. This CDR3 is CASSSGDSLNTEAFF. In nucleotides, the CDR3 is TGCGCCAGCAGCTCCGGGGACAGCCTGAACACTGAAGCTTTCTTT.

The chain joins TRBV20-1 to TRBJ2-1; 8 bases line up with TRBD2. The CDR3 is made up of 15 amino acids. Germline CDR1 is DFQATT and CDR2 is SNEGSKA (reference sequence). Germline trimming cut 3 bases from V and 7 bases from J; bases unmatched to any gene: 11. Here the CDR3 reads CSARIGLAGLNEQFF. The CDR3 DNA is TGCAGTGCTAGGATCGGACTAGCAGGTTTGAATGAGCAGTTCTTC.

Written as DNA, the CDR3 is TGTGCCAGCTCACCAGGAGATAACAGGGGGCCCTCGGAAGATACGCAGTATTTT. It is translated as CASSPGDNRGPSEDTQYF. V and J are TRBV18 and TRBJ2-3; 9 bases are shared with TRBD1. CDR3 length equals 18 residues. The junction had 14 bases not matched to a gene; V was cut back by 2 bases and J by 5 bases. The V gene's germline CDR1 is KGHSH and CDR2 LQKENI. Supplemented by reference TRBV18 and TRBJ2-3, the full variable domain reads NAGVMQNPRHLVRRRGQEARLRCSPMKGHSHVYWYRQLPEEGLKFMVYLQKENIIDESGMPKERFSAEFPKEGPSILRIQQVVRGDSAAYFCASSPGDNRGPSEDTQYFGPGTRLTVL.

CDR3 in amino acids: CASSEGDSQPREQYF. The CDR3 DNA sequence: TGCGCCAGCAGCGAGGGGGACAGCCAGCCTCGCGAGCAGTACTTC. J is TRBJ2-7 and V is TRBV5-1; 7 bases line up with TRBD1. The CDR3 consists of 15 residues. V shed 4 bases and J 6 bases; nucleotides not matched to a gene: 13. Germline-derived CDR1 and CDR2 are SGHRS and YFSETQ.

V and J are TRBV9 and TRBJ2-7, with D uncertain. Germline loops: CDR1 SGDLS, CDR2 YYNGEE. The V gene lost 0 bases and the J gene lost 1 base, with 8 bases spanning the gap. The CDR3 consists of 14 residues. The CDR3 nucleotides read TGTGCCAGCAGCGTAGACTCCCGGTCCTACGAGCAGTACTTC. Translating gives CASSVDSRSYEQYF.

This clonotype was observed a few times. The rearrangement links TRBV13 to TRBJ1-1; unclear D gene. CDR3 length equals 16 residues. Germline values: CDR1 PRHDT, CDR2 FYEKMQ (reference sequence). Trimming stripped 0 bases from V and 0 bases from J, with 11 bases between. The CDR3 is CASSLGVDVMNTEAFF. The CDR3 DNA reads TGTGCCAGCAGCTTAGGTGTGGACGTTATGAACACTGAAGCTTTCTTT.

This clonotype was seen once. The CDR3 DNA is TGTGCCAGCTCACTTTCTAGGACAGGGACTAACTATGGCTACACCTTC. It codes for CASSLSRTGTNYGYTF. V and J are TRBV18 and TRBJ1-2; TRBD1 matches at 8 bases. Trimming took 4 bases from V and 0 from J; bases not matched to a gene: 7. This CDR3 has 16 amino acids. Germline CDR1 reads KGHSH; CDR2 reads LQKENI. The full variable domain, completed using reference TRBV18 and TRBJ1-2, is NAGVMQNPRHLVRRRGQEARLRCSPMKGHSHVYWYRQLPEEGLKFMVYLQKENIIDESGMPKERFSAEFPKEGPSILRIQQVVRGDSAAYFCASSLSRTGTNYGYTFGSGTRLTVV.

V and J are TRBV6-5 and TRBJ1-1; 9 nucleotides agree with TRBD1. This CDR3 spans 16 amino acids. Germline V gives CDR1 MNHEY, CDR2 SVGAGI. The V and J ends lost 0 bases and 6 bases, in that order; junction bases with no gene match: 8. The CDR3 sequence is CASSYSIWDRDPEAFF. The CDR3 nucleotides are TGTGCCAGCAGTTACTCGATATGGGACAGGGACCCTGAAGCTTTCTTT.

The chain links TRBV7-2 to TRBJ2-3, with a tentative D call TRBD1 (5 bases). Germline V gene lookup returns CDR1 SGHTA and CDR2 FQGNSA. V was pared by 2 bases and J by 3 bases, with 12 bases between. The CDR3 totals 15 residues. CDR3 nucleotide sequence: TGTGCCAGCAGCTTATTGCCAGGGATAACAGATACGCAGTATTTT. It encodes CASSLLPGITDTQYF.

This clonotype was observed a handful of times. The chain joins TRBV7-2 to TRBJ2-4; tentative D call: TRBD1 (6 bases). V was pared by 1 base and J by 0 bases, with 10 bases between. The germline V gene encodes CDR1 SGHTA and CDR2 FQGNSA. The CDR3 runs to 16 residues. The CDR3 bases are TGTGCCAGCAGCTTAGGACCAGGGGTAGCCAAAAACATTCAGTACTTC. It encodes CASSLGPGVAKNIQYF.

V usage is TRBV28 and J usage is TRBJ2-5; 8 bases match TRBD2. This CDR3 is built from 14 residues. The V gene's germline CDR1 is MDHEN and CDR2 SYDVKM. J gave up 0 bases and V 10 bases, and 7 bases lay outside the gene matches. The CDR3 DNA reads as TGTGCCACCTTCGGGGGGGTGCACCAAGAGACCCAGTACTTC. It codes for CATFGGVHQETQYF.

There are a few counts of this clonotype. The rearrangement links TRBV20-1 to TRBJ1-5; possibly TRBD1 for D (5 bases). The CDR3 length is 16 residues. The ends were cut back, 5 bases at V and 5 bases at J, with 22 bases in the middle. Germline V gene sequence: CDR1 DFQATT, CDR2 SNEGSKA (reference sequence). This CDR3 reads CSAFERGAAVYQPQHF. Here the CDR3 DNA reads TGCAGTGCTTTCGAAAGGGGAGCTGCTGTTTATCAGCCCCAGCATTTT.

The chain combines TRBV7-2 with TRBJ2-3, with 9 bases lining up with TRBD2. CDR3 length equals 19 residues. The V and J ends lost 1 base and 4 bases, in that order; junction bases with no gene match: 15. Germline V gene data show CDR1 as SGHTA and CDR2 as FQGNSA. The CDR3 nucleotides read TGTGCCAGCAGCTTAGTATTCCCCCGGAATAGCGGGAGTCCAGATACGCAGTATTTT. The encoded protein is CASSLVFPRNSGSPDTQYF.